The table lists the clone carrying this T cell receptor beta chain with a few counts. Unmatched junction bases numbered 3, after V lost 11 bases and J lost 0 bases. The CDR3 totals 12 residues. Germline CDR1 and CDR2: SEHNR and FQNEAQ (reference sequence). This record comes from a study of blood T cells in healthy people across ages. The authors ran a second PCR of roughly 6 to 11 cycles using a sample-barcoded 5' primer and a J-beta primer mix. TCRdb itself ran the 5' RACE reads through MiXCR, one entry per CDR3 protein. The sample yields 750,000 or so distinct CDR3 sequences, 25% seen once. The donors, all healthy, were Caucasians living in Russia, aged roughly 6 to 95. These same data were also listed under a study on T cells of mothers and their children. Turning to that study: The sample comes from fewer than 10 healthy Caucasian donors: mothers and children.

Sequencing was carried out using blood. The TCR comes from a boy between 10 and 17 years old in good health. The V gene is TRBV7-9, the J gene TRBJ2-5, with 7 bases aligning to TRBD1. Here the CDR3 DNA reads TGTGCCGGAACAGGGGACCAAGAGACCCAGTACTTC. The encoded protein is CAGTGDQETQYF.